This TCR beta chain emerged from a study of CD8 T cells in ankylosing spondylitis. Regarding the study as a whole: Several highly homologous variants formed a TCR beta motif that appeared characteristic of ankylosing spondylitis blood.

This clonotype was seen more than once but under ten times. No antigen is known for it. The CDR3 runs 18 residues. The V and J ends lost 6 bases and 0 bases, in that order; junction bases with no gene match: 14. Quantitative barcoded 5'-RACE was used to prepare TCR beta libraries. TCRdb redid the calling of the 5' RACE reads with MiXCR, one entry per CDR3 protein. The table records about 540,000 distinct CDR3 sequences, roughly 13% of them present only once. The gene calls are TRBV12-3 or TRBV12-4 and TRBJ2-3, with 8 bases that match TRBD2. This clonotype was obtained from a male donor with ankylosing spondylitis. What was sequenced was blood, either unsorted or a sorted T cell fraction (not recorded which). CDR3 DNA sequence: TGTGCCAGCAGAGATCGGATTGGTAGCGGGACTAGCACAGATACGCAGTATTTT. Its translation is CASRDRIGSGTSTDTQYF.